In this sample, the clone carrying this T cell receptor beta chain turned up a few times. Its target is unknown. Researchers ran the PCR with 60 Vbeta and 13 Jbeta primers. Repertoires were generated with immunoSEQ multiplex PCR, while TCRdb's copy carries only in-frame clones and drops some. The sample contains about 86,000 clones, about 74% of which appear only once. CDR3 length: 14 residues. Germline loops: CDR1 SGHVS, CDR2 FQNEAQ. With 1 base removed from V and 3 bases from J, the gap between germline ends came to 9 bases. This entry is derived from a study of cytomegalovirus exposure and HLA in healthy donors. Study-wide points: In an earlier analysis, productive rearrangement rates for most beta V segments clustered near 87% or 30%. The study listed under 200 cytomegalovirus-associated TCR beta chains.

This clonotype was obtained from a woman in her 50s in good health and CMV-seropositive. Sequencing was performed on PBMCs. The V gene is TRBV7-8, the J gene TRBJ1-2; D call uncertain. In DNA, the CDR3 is TGTGCCAGCAGCTTAGAATTGCGGGACTATGGCTACACCTTC. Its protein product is CASSLELRDYGYTF.